Listed here is a single T cell receptor beta chain. Method: immunoSEQ multiplex PCR; TCRdb's copy keeps in-frame clones and lacks some. The sample has approximately 44,000 clones; approximately 82% are singletons. The sample originates from a study of T cell clonotyping in hematopoietic cell transplantation. The sample's time point: recipient sample about 28 days before transplant, after cytoreduction. Looked up from germline, CDR1 is LNHDA and CDR2 is SQIVND (reference sequence). The V segment lost 7 bases and the J segment 0 bases; nucleotides outside the gene matches: 9. This CDR3 has 17 amino acids.

The sample in question was peripheral blood mononuclear cells, obtained before stem cell transplant. The V gene is TRBV19, the J gene TRBJ2-6; TRBD1 agrees at 7 bases. The sequence came from a man in his 60s with myelodysplastic syndrome. Some clones in this sample may be carry-over from other donors' samples. CDR3 sequence reads: CASTRQGLLSGANVLTF. The CDR3 nucleotides are TGTGCCAGTACGAGACAGGGTCTCCTCTCTGGGGCCAACGTCCTGACTTTC.